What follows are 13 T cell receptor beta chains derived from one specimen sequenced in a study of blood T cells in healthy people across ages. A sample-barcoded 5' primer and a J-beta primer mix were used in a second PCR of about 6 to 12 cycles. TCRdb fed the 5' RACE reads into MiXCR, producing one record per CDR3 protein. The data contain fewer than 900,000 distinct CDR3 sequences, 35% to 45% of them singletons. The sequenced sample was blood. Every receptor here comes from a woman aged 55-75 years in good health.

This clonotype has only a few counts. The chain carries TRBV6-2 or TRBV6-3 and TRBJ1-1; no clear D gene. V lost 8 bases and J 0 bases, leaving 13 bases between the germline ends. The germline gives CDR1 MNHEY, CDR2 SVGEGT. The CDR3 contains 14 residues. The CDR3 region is CASRRGELNTEAFF. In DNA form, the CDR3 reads TGTGCCAGCCGCCGCGGTGAGTTGAACACTGAAGCTTTCTTT.

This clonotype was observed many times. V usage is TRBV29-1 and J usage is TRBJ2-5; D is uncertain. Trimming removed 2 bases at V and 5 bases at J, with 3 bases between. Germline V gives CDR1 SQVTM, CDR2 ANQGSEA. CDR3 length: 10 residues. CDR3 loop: CSVESETQYF. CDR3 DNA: TGCAGCGTTGAATCGGAGACCCAGTACTTC.

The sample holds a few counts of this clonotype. CDR3 sequence reads: CASSSAGGSDTQYF. The CDR3 DNA is TGTGCCAGCAGCTCGGCGGGGGGGTCAGATACGCAGTATTTT. This chain links TRBV7-2 with TRBJ2-3, with 9 bases that match TRBD2. CDR1 and CDR2 from the germline V gene are SGHTA and FQGNSA. With 4 bases clipped from V and 4 bases from J, the junction kept 3 bases outside the gene matches. The CDR3 has 14 amino acids.

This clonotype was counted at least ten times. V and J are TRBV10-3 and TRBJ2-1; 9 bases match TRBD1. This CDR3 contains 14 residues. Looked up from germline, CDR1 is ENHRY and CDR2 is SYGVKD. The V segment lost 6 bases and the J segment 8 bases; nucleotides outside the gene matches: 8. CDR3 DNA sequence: TGTGCCATCAGCCCGGGACAGGGAAGGCATGAGCAGTTCTTC. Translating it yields CAISPGQGRHEQFF.

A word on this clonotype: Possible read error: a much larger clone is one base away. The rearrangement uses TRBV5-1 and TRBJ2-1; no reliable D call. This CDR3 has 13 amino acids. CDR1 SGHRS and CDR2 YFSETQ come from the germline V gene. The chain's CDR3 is CASSTDPTGEQHF. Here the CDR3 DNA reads TGCGCCAGCAGCACGGATCCCACCGGCGAGCAGCACTTC. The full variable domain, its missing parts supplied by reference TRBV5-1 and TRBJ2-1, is KAGVTQTPRYLIKTRGQQVTLSCSPISGHRSVSWYQQTPGQGLQFLFEYFSETQRNKGNFPGRFSGRQFSNSRSEMNVSTLELGDSALYLCASSTDPTGEQHFGPGTRLTVL.

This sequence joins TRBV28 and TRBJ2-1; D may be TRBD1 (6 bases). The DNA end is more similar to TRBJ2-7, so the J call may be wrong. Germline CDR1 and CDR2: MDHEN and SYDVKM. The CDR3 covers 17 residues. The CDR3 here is CASSPSGHQITYNEQYF. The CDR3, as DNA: TGTGCCAGCAGTCCATCGGGACACCAAATCACTTACAATGAGCAGTACTTC.

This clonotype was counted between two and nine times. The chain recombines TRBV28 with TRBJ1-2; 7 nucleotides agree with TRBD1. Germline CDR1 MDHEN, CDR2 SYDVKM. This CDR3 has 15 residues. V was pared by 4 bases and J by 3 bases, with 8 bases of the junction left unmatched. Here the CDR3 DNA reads TGTGCCAGCAGTTCCCTGGGGACAGTTGACTATGGCTACACCTTC. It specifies CASSSLGTVDYGYTF.

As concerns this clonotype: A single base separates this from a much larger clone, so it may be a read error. The CDR3 spells CASSEVKIYIGPGNEQFF. The DNA of the CDR3 is TGTGCCAGCAGTGAAGTGAAGATATACATTGGCCCCGGGAATGAGCAGTTCTTC. This chain joins TRBV3-1 and TRBJ2-1; D gene unclear. The CDR3 length is 18 residues. Germline V gene data show CDR1 as LGHDT and CDR2 as YNNKEL (reference sequence). V was trimmed by 6 bases and J by 7 bases, leaving 28 bases between them.

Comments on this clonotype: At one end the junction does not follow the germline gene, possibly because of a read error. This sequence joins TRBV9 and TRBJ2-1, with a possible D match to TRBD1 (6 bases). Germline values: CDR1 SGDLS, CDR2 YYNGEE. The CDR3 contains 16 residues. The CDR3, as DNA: TGTGCCAGCAGCGGACTGGGCCAGCAGTGGGACAATGAGCAGTTATTC. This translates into CASSGLGQQWDNEQLF.

DNA of the CDR3: TGCAGTGCACCGACTAGCGGGGGTCCCTCGTACAATGAGCAGTTCTTC. It specifies CSAPTSGGPSYNEQFF. The genes are TRBV20-1 and TRBJ2-1, with 12 positions matching TRBD2. V was pared by 6 bases and J by 4 bases, with 10 bases of the junction left unmatched. The germline V gene has CDR1 DFQATT and CDR2 SNEGSKA (reference sequence). CDR3 length equals 16 residues.

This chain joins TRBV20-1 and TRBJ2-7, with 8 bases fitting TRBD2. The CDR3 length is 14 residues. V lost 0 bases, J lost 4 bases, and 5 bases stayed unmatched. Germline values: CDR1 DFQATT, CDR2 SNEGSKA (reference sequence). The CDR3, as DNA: TGCAGTGCTAGAGATTCGGGCGGGAGGTACGAGCAGTACTTC. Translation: CSARDSGGRYEQYF.

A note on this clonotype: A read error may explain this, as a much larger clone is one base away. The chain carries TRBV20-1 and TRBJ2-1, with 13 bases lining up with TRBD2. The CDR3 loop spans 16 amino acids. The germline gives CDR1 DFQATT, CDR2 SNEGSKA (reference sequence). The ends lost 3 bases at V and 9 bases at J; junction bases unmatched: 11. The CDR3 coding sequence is TGCAGTGCTAGTACTAGCGGGGGGGCAGGGTCAACTGAGCAGTTCTTC. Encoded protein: CSASTSGGAGSTEQFF.

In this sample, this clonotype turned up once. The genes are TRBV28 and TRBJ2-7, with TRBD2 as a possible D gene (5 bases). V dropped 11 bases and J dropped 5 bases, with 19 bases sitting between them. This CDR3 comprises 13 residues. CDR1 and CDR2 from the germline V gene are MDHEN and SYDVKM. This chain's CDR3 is CAGETVGVNEQYF. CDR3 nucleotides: TGTGCCGGCGAGACGGTGGGAGTCAACGAGCAGTACTTC.